These T cell receptor beta chains were read from a single sample in a study of T cells expressing NK-cell markers. TCRdb re-called the 5' RACE reads and gives one entry per CDR3 protein, without DNA. This sample's table has under 200,000 distinct CDR3 sequences. The sequenced sample was blood T cells: a sorted CD56 or NKG2C T cell subset, CD4+ or CD8+ T cells, or bulk PBMC T cells (not recorded which). Every receptor here comes from a woman between 18 and 75 years old in good health. Each CDR3 is given with its conserved first and last residue.

cdr3_length	v_call	j_call	cdr3_aa
14	TRBV7-9	TRBJ2-3	CASSLAELTDTQYF
17	TRBV27	TRBJ2-7	CASSLRGRREGLYEQYF
14	TRBV20-1	TRBJ2-7	CSARTAGGAYEQYF
15	TRBV5-6	TRBJ2-1	CASSWGLAGKNEQFF
13	TRBV20-1	TRBJ2-5	CSASAANQETQYF
15	TRBV12-3/TRBV12-4	TRBJ1-1	CASSLTGTPGTEAFF
17	TRBV18	TRBJ2-1	CASSLQTSGAIYNEQFF
14	TRBV7-9	TRBJ2-2	CASSLGTNTGELFF
17	TRBV7-8	TRBJ2-7	CACQRGFAREGRNEQYF
15	TRBV6-1	TRBJ2-2	CASNNRASNTGELFF
14	TRBV7-9	TRBJ1-4	CASRERGLDEKLFF
16	TRBV21-1	TRBJ2-1	CASSKGGLAGAFEQFF
15	TRBV12-3/TRBV12-4	TRBJ2-3	CASSAKRRSTDTQYF
11	TRBV29-1	TRBJ1-4	CSVEDAQKLFF
15	TRBV7-3	TRBJ2-1	CASSLGGGGYNEQFF
16	TRBV5-1	TRBJ2-3	CASSFLSGGGRDTQYF
12	TRBV5-1	TRBJ1-1	CASSIRPTEAFF
14	TRBV3-1	TRBJ1-5	CASSQDSGNQPQHF
15	TRBV7-3	TRBJ1-1	CASSSEAVGNTEAFF
13	TRBV29-1	TRBJ1-2	CSVGTGGTYGYTF
15	TRBV5-1	TRBJ2-5	CASSLNYREEETQYF
16	TRBV10-3	TRBJ1-5	CATGTGDNYSNQPQHF
12	TRBV29-1	TRBJ2-7	CSVAPDSYEQYF